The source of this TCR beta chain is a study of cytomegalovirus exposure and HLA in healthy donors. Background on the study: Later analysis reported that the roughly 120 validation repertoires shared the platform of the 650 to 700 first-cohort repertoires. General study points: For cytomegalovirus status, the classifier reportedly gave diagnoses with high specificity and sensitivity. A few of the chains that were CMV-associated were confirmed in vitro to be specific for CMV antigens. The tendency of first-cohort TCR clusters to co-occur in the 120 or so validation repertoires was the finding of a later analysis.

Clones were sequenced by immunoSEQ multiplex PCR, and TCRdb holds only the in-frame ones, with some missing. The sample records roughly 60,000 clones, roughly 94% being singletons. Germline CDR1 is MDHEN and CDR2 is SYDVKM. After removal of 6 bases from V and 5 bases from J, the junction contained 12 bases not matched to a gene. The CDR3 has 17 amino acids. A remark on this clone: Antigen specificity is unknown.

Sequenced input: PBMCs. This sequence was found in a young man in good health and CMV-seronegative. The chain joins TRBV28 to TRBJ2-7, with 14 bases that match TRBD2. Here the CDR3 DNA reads TGTGCCAGCAGCACTTGGACTAGCGGGAGGTTTATGGACGAGCAGTACTTC. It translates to CASSTWTSGRFMDEQYF.